This is a list of T cell receptor beta chains from one sample in a study of tumor-infiltrating lymphocytes in localized non-small cell lung cancer. Sequenced by immunoSEQ multiplex PCR; TCRdb stores in-frame clones only, minus some. The sample shows over 15,000 clones, approximately 62% of them seen only once. Specimen: lung tumor tissue. The receptor source for this set is a human donor with non-small cell lung cancer. Each CDR3 is given with its conserved first and last residue. A D gene is named only where the DNA matches it firmly. Not every row has a clone size; where given, it reads once, few, many or a size class.

d_call j_call clone_size v_call cdr3_nt cdr3_aa
NA TRBJ1-4 once TRBV9 TGTGCCAGCAGCATAACGGACGCTCCTAATGAAAAACTGTTTTTT CASSITDAPNEKLFF
NA TRBJ1-6 NA TRBV6-5 TGTGCCAGCAGTTCTGGAGAGAGCTCCTATAATTCACCCCTCCACTTT CASSSGESSYNSPLHF
NA TRBJ2-1 NA TRBV6-5 TGTGCCAGCCGGAGGGGGGGCAATGAGCAGTTCTTC CASRRGGNEQFF
TRBD1 TRBJ2-7 NA TRBV7-2 TGTGCCAGCAGCTTAGGGGATGTGGGGATCAAACAGGGGGGCAGGGAGCAGTACTTC CASSLGDVGIKQGGREQYF
TRBD2 TRBJ2-1 NA TRBV11-3 TGTGCCAGCAGCTTAGTGGGAGGGAGCGGGAGCACTGAGCAGTTCTTC CASSLVGGSGSTEQFF
NA TRBJ2-7 NA TRBV25-1 TGTGCCAGCAGTGAATCAGGGTTGTACGAGCAGTACTTC CASSESGLYEQYF
NA TRBJ2-2 few TRBV11-2 TGTGCCAGCAGATTATGGGGTGGGGAGCTGTTTTTT CASRLWGGELFF
NA TRBJ2-2 NA TRBV7-3 TGTGCCAGCAGCGGGGGTGGGGACACCGGGGAGCTGTTTTTT CASSGGGDTGELFF
NA TRBJ2-3 NA TRBV9 TGTGCCAGCAGCGTAGCGGGCACAAGCACAGATACGCAGTATTTT CASSVAGTSTDTQYF
TRBD1 TRBJ2-5 few TRBV6-6 TGTGCCAGCAGTCCGGGACAGCAAGAGACCCAGTACTTC CASSPGQQETQYF
NA TRBJ2-1 NA TRBV5-1 TGCGCCTCAACCCATGAGGGGGGGCCCTCCTACAATGAGCAGTTCTTC CASTHEGGPSYNEQFF